A selection of T cell receptor beta chains follows, all from one sample in a study of CD8 T cells in ankylosing spondylitis. TCRdb reprocessed the 5' RACE reads via MiXCR and lists one record per CDR3 protein. The repertoire includes under 120,000 distinct CDR3 sequences, 24% of them detected once, and around an eighth sits in the top ten. Source material: synovial fluid, either unsorted or a sorted T cell fraction (not recorded which). The receptors come from a male donor with ankylosing spondylitis. The CDR3 runs from the conserved cysteine through the conserved F or W. D genes are given only for firm matches. The listing skips clone size in some rows; elsewhere it reads once, few, many or a size class.

>TRBV20-1|TRBJ1-1|NA|NA
TGCAGTGCTAGAGATCCCGGGACTGAAGCTTTCTTT
CSARDPGTEAFF
>TRBV4-1|TRBJ2-3|NA|once
TGCGCCAGCAGCCCTCTGACAGGCGGCATCACAGATACGCAGTATTTT
CASSPLTGGITDTQYF
>TRBV5-1|TRBJ2-2|NA|once
NA
CASSTIPGSNTGELFFF
>TRBV29-1|TRBJ2-7|NA|NA
TGCAGCGTTGCCGTTTCGTCGGGGATGGACGAGCAGTACTTC
CSVAVSSGMDEQYF
>TRBV12-5|TRBJ2-1|TRBD1|few
TGTGCTAGTGGACCCCGCGGGACAGGGGGCCATGAGCAGTTCTTC
CASGPRGTGGHEQFF
>TRBV6-2/TRBV6-3|TRBJ2-1|NA|few
TGTGCCAGCAGTCGCGGGAATCCTTACAATGAGCAGTTCTTC
CASSRGNPYNEQFF
>TRBV29-1|TRBJ2-1|NA|NA
TGCAGCGTTAGACAGAGACTCAACAATGAGCAGTTCTTC
CSVRQRLNNEQFF
>TRBV12-5|TRBJ2-2|NA|few
TGTGCTAGTGGTTTGGCCGTCGGTGAGGCCGGGGAGCTGTTTTTT
CASGLAVGEAGELFF
>TRBV3-1|TRBJ1-1|NA|few
TGTGCCAGCAGCCGGGGGCGGCCAAACACTGAAGCTTTCTTT
CASSRGRPNTEAFF
>TRBV6-1|TRBJ2-4|TRBD1|NA
TGTGCCAGCAGTGAAGGGGCAGGGGGCAAAAACATTCAGTACTTC
CASSEGAGGKNIQYF
>TRBV27|TRBJ1-1|NA|few
TGTGCCAGCAGTTTTAGGGGATTCGCTGAAGCTTTCTTT
CASSFRGFAEAFF
>TRBV27|TRBJ1-5|NA|many
TGTGCCAGCAGTTCGTGGGGGAGCATCACCCCCCAGCATTTT
CASSSWGSITPQHF